The rows below give T cell receptor beta chains drawn from one sample of a study of blood T cell repertoires in COVID-19. Here immunoSEQ multiplex PCR was the method, and the copy in TCRdb shows in-frame clones only, minus some. Of 130,000 to 150,000 clones in the sample, 80% were seen once. Sequencing was done on a sample of peripheral blood. These receptors came from a man between 60 and 70 years old with active or convalescent COVID-19. The CDR3 runs from the conserved cysteine through the conserved F or W. The D gene is left open where the match is weak. Not every row has a clone size; where given, it reads once, few, many or a size class.

clone_size	j_call	d_call	v_call	cdr3_aa	cdr3_nt
few	TRBJ1-2	-	TRBV9	CASSVEKEGLGGYTF	TGTGCCAGCAGCGTAGAAAAGGAGGGCCTAGGCGGCTACACCTTC
-	TRBJ2-7	TRBD2	TRBV5-1	CASSLEGTRSEEQYF	TGCGCCAGCAGCTTGGAGGGGACTAGGTCTGAAGAGCAGTACTTC
-	TRBJ2-1	TRBD2	TRBV4-3	CASSNGLAGGNEQFF	TGCGCCAGCAGCAATGGACTAGCGGGAGGTAATGAGCAGTTCTTC
few	TRBJ1-6	-	TRBV5-5	CASSSYPSPLHF	TGTGCCAGCAGCTCCTACCCTTCACCCCTCCACTTT
-	TRBJ2-6	TRBD2	TRBV4-2	CASSQDSGRVGFGANVLTF	TGTGCCAGCAGCCAAGATAGCGGGAGGGTTGGCTTTGGGGCCAACGTCCTGACTTTC
few	TRBJ1-2	TRBD1	TRBV11-2	CASSGRDRVKDGYTF	TGTGCCAGCAGCGGCCGGGACAGGGTAAAGGATGGCTACACCTTC
few	TRBJ1-6	TRBD1	TRBV28	CASKPFTPGQGTYNSPLHF	TGTGCCAGCAAACCCTTTACCCCGGGACAGGGGACCTATAATTCACCCCTCCACTTT
-	TRBJ2-3	-	TRBV21-1	CASSPGLAGTVPHPDTQYF	TGTGCCAGCAGCCCCGGGTTAGCGGGAACGGTCCCACACCCAGATACGCAGTATTTT
-	TRBJ2-1	TRBD2	TRBV4-3	CASSQVAGGQDEQFF	TGCGCCAGCAGCCAAGTTGCGGGAGGGCAGGATGAGCAGTTCTTC
-	TRBJ1-5	TRBD1	TRBV7-8	CASSLAGQTNQPQHF	TGTGCCAGCAGCTTAGCGGGACAGACAAATCAGCCCCAGCATTTT
-	TRBJ1-4	-	TRBV18	CASSPGSGQTNEKLFF	TGTGCCAGCTCACCAGGTTCCGGACAGACTAATGAAAAACTGTTTTTT
-	TRBJ1-4	-	TRBV4-3	CASSQDRRSNEKLFF	TGCGCCAGCAGCCAAGATCGTCGGAGTAATGAAAAACTGTTTTTT
few	TRBJ1-6	-	TRBV7-9	CASSRRDGNSPLHF	TGTGCCAGCAGCCGCCGCGATGGTAATTCACCCCTCCACTTT
-	TRBJ2-6	-	TRBV6-5	CASGWSSGANVLTF	TGTGCCAGCGGCTGGAGCTCTGGGGCCAACGTCCTGACTTTC
-	TRBJ2-1	-	TRBV7-8	CASRGSVEYNEQFF	TGTGCCAGCAGAGGGAGTGTCGAATACAATGAGCAGTTCTTC
-	TRBJ2-7	-	TRBV9	CASSVATGYEQYF	TGTGCCAGCAGCGTAGCTACGGGGTACGAGCAGTACTTC
once	TRBJ2-7	TRBD2	TRBV6-5	CASSYGRGYEQYF	TGTGCCAGCAGTTACGGGAGGGGATACGAGCAGTACTTC
-	TRBJ1-4	-	TRBV5-4	CASSETVGHEKLFF	TGTGCCAGCAGCGAGACAGTGGGGCATGAAAAACTGTTTTTT